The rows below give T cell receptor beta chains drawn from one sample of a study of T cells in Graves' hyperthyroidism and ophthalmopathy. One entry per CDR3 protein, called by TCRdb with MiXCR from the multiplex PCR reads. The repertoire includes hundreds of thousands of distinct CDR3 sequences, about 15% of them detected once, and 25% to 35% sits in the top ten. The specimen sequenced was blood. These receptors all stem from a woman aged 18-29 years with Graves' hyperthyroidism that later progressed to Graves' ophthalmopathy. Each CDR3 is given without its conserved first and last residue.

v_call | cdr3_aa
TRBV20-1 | SARDFLRGTGELF
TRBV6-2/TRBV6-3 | ASRLAGSYNEQF
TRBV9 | ASSDSGSPYNEQF
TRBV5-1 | ASSRLAGDGAGELF
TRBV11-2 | ASSLAVPQGDAF
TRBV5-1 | ASSPPLAGGPGNEQF
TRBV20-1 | SAREAGRTGTGELF
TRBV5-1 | ASSPEGGLLSYEQY
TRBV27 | ASSLSGQGHEQY
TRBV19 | ASSTVTGGGRTQY
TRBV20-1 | SALYLAGGIYTQY
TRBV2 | ASSPMTATSGNTIY
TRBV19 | ASSVSSGRLSYNEQF
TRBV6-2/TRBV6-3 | ATRLGNTEAF
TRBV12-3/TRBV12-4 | ASSFNPGSTDTQY
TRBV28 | ASSWVTGRYEQY
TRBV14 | ASSQVVTFEQY
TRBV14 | ASSARTSGRSNEQF
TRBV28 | ASSQLRAGADEQF
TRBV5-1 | ASSLTPSGRINEQF
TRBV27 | ASLDTRQAWGYGYT
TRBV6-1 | ASSERGMRTDGYT
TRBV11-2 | ASSPLRGQGVQPQH
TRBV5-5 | ASSLEGMNTVAF
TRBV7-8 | ASSPLGRPDTQY
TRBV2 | ASRGRGNTEAF
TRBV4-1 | ASSQAARVKMNTEAF
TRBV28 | ASSVPRQGGTEAF
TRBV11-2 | ASSLFAKNTEAF
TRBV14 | ASSLARTGGYGYT
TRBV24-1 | ATSDVSSGRILDEQF
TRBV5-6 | ASSLVGDRGNQPQH
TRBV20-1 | SAEMEEAF
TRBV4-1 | ASSQVAGFSYEQY
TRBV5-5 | ASSLDWIITQEQY
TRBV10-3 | AISDTSGRSSYNEQF
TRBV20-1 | SAPTSGSRNEQY
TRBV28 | ASSLTQRLNQPQH
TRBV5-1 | ASSLHRLDTQY
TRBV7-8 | ASSLVGGGPGEQF
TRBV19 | ASSMIEGSEGNTIY
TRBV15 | ATSSVLAGGYTGELF
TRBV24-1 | ATSGSGANVLT
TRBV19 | ASSIFKDEQF
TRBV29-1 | SVAGQGVNEQF
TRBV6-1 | ASRRGHTGANVLT
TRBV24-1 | ATSDPLAVYNEQF
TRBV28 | ASSRGDLRAQTQY
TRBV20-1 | SAKERTSSYNEQF
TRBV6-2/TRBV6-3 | ASSTPGLANEQY
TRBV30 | AWSSPGRKVHNEQF
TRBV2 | ASSLTSGNSYEQY
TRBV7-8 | ASSLWGWGTRAGEQF
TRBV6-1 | ASSELAGAKYNEQF
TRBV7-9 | ASSSSSLRETQY